The 17 T cell receptor beta chains given below trace back to one sample, sequenced in a study of CD8 T cells in Susac syndrome. The authors reverse transcribed roughly 0.45 to 1 ug RNA with random hexamers. MiXCR, run by TCRdb on the immunoSEQ multiplex PCR reads, gives a single entry per CDR3 protein. The sample shows about 290,000 distinct CDR3 sequences, approximately 91% of them seen only once. The sample consisted of CD8+ T cells from PBMCs. The receptor set was obtained from a human donor with multiple sclerosis.

The chain employs TRBV4-2 and TRBJ2-1; TRBD2 matches 11 bases. Per the germline V gene, CDR1 is LGHNA and CDR2 is YNFKEQ. Germline trimming cut 0 bases from V and 6 bases from J; bases unmatched to any gene: 1. The CDR3 has 15 amino acids. The DNA for the CDR3 is TGTGCCAGCAGCCAAGAACTAGCGGGGGTCAATGAGCAGTTCTTC. Translation gives CASSQELAGVNEQFF.

The chain employs TRBV29-1 and TRBJ2-7, with 7 positions matching TRBD2. The CDR3 has 13 amino acids. CDR1 and CDR2 from the germline V gene are SQVTM and ANQGSEA. With 6 bases clipped from V and 2 bases from J, the junction kept 7 bases outside the gene matches. This CDR3 reads CSVRRLAPYEQYF. The CDR3 nucleotides are TGCAGCGTAAGAAGACTAGCTCCCTACGAGCAGTACTTC.

The chain recombines TRBV6-2 or TRBV6-3 with TRBJ1-5; 7 bases are a match to TRBD1. The CDR3 extends over 16 amino acids. J lost 6 bases, V lost 6 bases, and 14 bases had no gene match. Germline CDR1 MNHEY, CDR2 SVGEGT. This CDR3 is CASRPGQDGLGQPQHF. As DNA, the CDR3 is TGTGCCAGCAGACCCGGACAGGACGGGCTTGGTCAGCCCCAGCATTTT.

V gene TRBV30 combines with J gene TRBJ2-1, with D perhaps assigned TRBD1 or TRBD2 (5 bases each). The CDR3 loop spans 13 amino acids. Germline CDR1 is GTSNPN and CDR2 is SVGIG (reference sequence). The germline V and J ends were trimmed by 7 bases and 4 bases, with 14 bases remaining between them. This CDR3 is CAFTGTAYNEQFF. CDR3 DNA sequence: TGTGCCTTCACCGGGACGGCTTACAATGAGCAGTTCTTC. Full variable domain (remainder filled in from reference TRBV30 and TRBJ2-1): SQTIHQWPATLVQPVGSPLSLECTVEGTSNPNLYWYRQAAGRGLQLLFYSVGIGQISSEVPQNLSASRPQDRQFILSSKKLLLSDSGFYLCAFTGTAYNEQFFGPGTRLTVL.

The chain couples TRBV2 to TRBJ1-4; tentative D call: TRBD1 (6 bases). The CDR3 has 18 amino acids. Germline V gene sequence: CDR1 SNHLY, CDR2 FYNNEI. Trimming removed 6 bases from V and 0 bases from J, with 20 bases in between. Here the CDR3 reads CASRPGQTFTSTNEKLFF. The DNA for the CDR3 is TGTGCCAGCAGGCCCGGACAGACGTTTACTTCAACTAATGAAAAACTGTTTTTT.

The chain uses TRBV9 and TRBJ2-1; tentatively, D is TRBD2 (5 bases). V gave up 4 bases and J gave up 6 bases, with 11 bases separating them. Germline V gives CDR1 SGDLS, CDR2 YYNGEE. The CDR3 has 13 amino acids. The CDR3 coding sequence is TGTGCCAGCAGCCCACGGGCGGGCAATGAGCAGTTCTTC. It codes for CASSPRAGNEQFF.

The gene calls are TRBV28 and TRBJ2-7; 8 bases map to TRBD1. The V segment lost 5 bases and the J segment 2 bases; nucleotides outside the gene matches: 8. The length of the CDR3 is 15 residues. Germline V gene sequence: CDR1 MDHEN, CDR2 SYDVKM. This CDR3 is CASSRDRGVTYEQYF. The CDR3 DNA reads as TGTGCCAGCAGTCGAGACAGGGGCGTTACCTACGAGCAGTACTTC.

The rearrangement links TRBV5-4 to TRBJ2-2, with D maybe TRBD1 (6 bases). Germline V gene sequence: CDR1 SGHNT, CDR2 YYREEE (reference sequence). The CDR3 length is 16 residues. Trimming left V 2 bases short and J 2 bases short, with 13 bases between. This CDR3 is CASSLPGDTNTGELFF. In nucleotides, the CDR3 is TGTGCCAGCAGCTTACCCGGGGACACCAACACCGGGGAGCTGTTTTTT. The full variable domain, with the rest looked up from reference TRBV5-4 and TRBJ2-2, is ETGVTQSPTHLIKTRGQQVTLRCSSQSGHNTVSWYQQALGQGPQFIFQYYREEENGRGNFPPRFSGLQFPNYSSELNVNALELDDSALYLCASSLPGDTNTGELFFGEGSRLTVL.

The chain employs TRBV13 and TRBJ2-3; D unresolved. CDR1 PRHDT and CDR2 FYEKMQ come from the germline V gene (reference sequence). Trimming took 5 bases from V and 0 from J, leaving 18 bases between them. This CDR3 comprises 17 residues. Written as DNA, the CDR3 is TGTGCCAGCAGCCCCTTGACACGGCCCCCTAGCACAGATACGCAGTATTTT. It encodes CASSPLTRPPSTDTQYF. The entire variable domain, with the rest obtained from reference TRBV13 and TRBJ2-3, is as follows: AAGVIQSPRHLIKEKRETATLKCYPIPRHDTVYWYQQGPGQDPQFLISFYEKMQSDKGSIPDRFSAQQFSDYHSELNMSSLELGDSALYFCASSPLTRPPSTDTQYFGPGTRLTVL.

This clonotype is a singleton in its sample. Here the CDR3 reads CASSPPGTPNTGELFF. DNA of the CDR3: TGTGCCAGCAGCCCGCCCGGGACGCCGAACACCGGGGAGCTGTTTTTT. This chain joins TRBV5-4 and TRBJ2-2; D may be TRBD1 or TRBD2 (5 bases each). The CDR3 is 16 residues long. Trimming took 4 bases from V and 0 from J, leaving 13 bases between them. Germline loops: CDR1 SGHNT, CDR2 YYREEE (reference sequence).

The chain joins TRBV7-9 to TRBJ1-2; 8 bases line up with TRBD1. V dropped 3 bases and J dropped 6; count of bases not matched to a gene: 9. CDR3 size: 15 residues. Germline CDR1 reads SEHNR; CDR2 reads FQNEAQ (reference sequence). The CDR3 DNA reads TGTGCCAGCAGCTTTAGTGGCAGGGGGCACGATGGCTACACCTTC. Protein: CASSFSGRGHDGYTF.

This clonotype was counted once. This chain uses TRBV6-5 with TRBJ2-7, with unresolved D. The ends were cut back, 5 bases at V and 4 bases at J, with 15 bases in the middle. This CDR3 is 14 amino acids long. CDR1 MNHEY and CDR2 SVGAGI come from the germline V gene. The DNA for the CDR3 is TGTGCCAGCAGTCCGCAGCAGGTAAAGTACGAGCAGTACTTC. The encoded protein is CASSPQQVKYEQYF.

The V gene is TRBV2, the J gene TRBJ2-1; D is ambiguous. This CDR3 region has 15 residues. V was clipped by 7 bases and J by 4 bases, with 17 bases between them. From germline, CDR1 is SNHLY and CDR2 FYNNEI. CDR3 bases: TGTGCCAGCATGCCCGGCCCCAACGAATACAATGAGCAGTTCTTC. This codes for CASMPGPNEYNEQFF.

This chain uses TRBV3-1 with TRBJ2-7; D gene ambiguous. This CDR3 contains 13 residues. Germline CDR1 LGHDT, CDR2 YNNKEL (reference sequence). V was trimmed by 0 bases and J by 2 bases, leaving 5 bases between them. CDR3 sequence: CASSQDWPYEQYF. CDR3 in DNA: TGTGCCAGCAGCCAAGACTGGCCCTACGAGCAGTACTTC.

The rearrangement uses TRBV7-3 and TRBJ1-5; TRBD1 aligns across 8 bases. From germline, CDR1 is SGHTA and CDR2 FQGTGA. Trimming cost V 4 bases and J 4 bases; bases outside gene matches: 6. This CDR3 spans 15 amino acids. CDR3: CASSSPTGENQPQHF. The CDR3 region has the DNA TGTGCCAGCAGCTCCCCGACAGGGGAGAATCAGCCCCAGCATTTT.

This clonotype was seen just once. The V gene is TRBV4-1, the J gene TRBJ2-7, with 9 bases aligning to TRBD1. The germline CDR1 and CDR2 sequences are MGHRA and YSYEKL. The CDR3 has 15 amino acids. V gave up 4 bases and J gave up 5 bases; unmatched junction bases: 9. CDR3 in DNA: TGCGCCAGCAGCCCCCGACAGGGGGATTATGACGAGCAGTACTTC. Protein: CASSPRQGDYDEQYF.

The chain has TRBV13 and TRBJ2-1; D perhaps matches TRBD2 (7 bases). V was cut by 7 bases and J by 8 bases, with 18 bases left in between. Germline V gene data show CDR1 as PRHDT and CDR2 as FYEKMQ (reference sequence). The CDR3 loop spans 14 amino acids. The CDR3 here is CASKGPGEGYEQFF. CDR3 coding DNA: TGTGCCAGCAAGGGTCCAGGGGAGGGGTATGAGCAGTTCTTC.